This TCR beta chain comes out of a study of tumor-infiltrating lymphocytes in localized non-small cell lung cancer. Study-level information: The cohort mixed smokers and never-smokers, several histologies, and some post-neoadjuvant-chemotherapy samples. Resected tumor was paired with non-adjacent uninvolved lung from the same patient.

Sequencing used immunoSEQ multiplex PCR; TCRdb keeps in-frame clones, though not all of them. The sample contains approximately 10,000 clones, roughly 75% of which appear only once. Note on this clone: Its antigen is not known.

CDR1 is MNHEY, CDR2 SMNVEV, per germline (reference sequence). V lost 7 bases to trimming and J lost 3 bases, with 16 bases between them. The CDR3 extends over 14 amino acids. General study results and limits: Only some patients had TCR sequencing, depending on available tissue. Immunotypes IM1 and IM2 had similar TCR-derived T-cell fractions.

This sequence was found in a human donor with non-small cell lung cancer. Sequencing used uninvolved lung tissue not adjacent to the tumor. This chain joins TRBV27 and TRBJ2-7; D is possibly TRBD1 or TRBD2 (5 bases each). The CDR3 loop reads CASKGSGAVYEQYF. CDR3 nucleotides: TGTGCCAGCAAGGGTTCCGGGGCTGTCTACGAGCAGTACTTC.